Below, one T cell receptor beta chain is given with its context. The antigen is not known. Regarding treatment: oral pan-JAK inhibitor, 5-10 mg twice daily. Sequencing used cDNA as its template, made by extracting RNA and reverse transcribing it. The protocol was immunoSEQ multiplex PCR, while the TCRdb copy is restricted to in-frame clones and leaves out a portion. Of about 190,000 clones in the sample, about 64% were seen once. The source of the sample is a study of CD8+ T cells in alopecia areata. Study findings and constraints: Scalp and blood samples kept many expanded lesional clones throughout tofacitinib.

The V end lost 5 bases, the J end lost 0 bases, and 11 bases lay between the germline ends. The CDR3 loop spans 14 amino acids. CDR1 is MNHEY and CDR2 is SVGAGI in the germline V gene. This specimen consisted of CD4+ T cells sorted from blood, obtained at week 4, from a patient treated with tofacitinib. This chain joins TRBV6-5 and TRBJ2-7; D is perhaps TRBD1 (6 bases). The clonotype comes from a human donor with alopecia areata. The CDR3 spells CASSHQGFSYEQYF. The CDR3 bases are TGTGCCAGCAGTCACCAGGGGTTCTCCTACGAGCAGTACTTC.